Listed here are 13 T cell receptor beta chains from one sample, sequenced in a study of blood T cell repertoires in COVID-19. Libraries were prepared by immunoSEQ multiplex PCR; TCRdb keeps only in-frame clonotypes and omits some of them. Found here are 26,000 or so clones, 75% to 90% of them singletons; the top ten hold about 7.6%. Sequencing input: peripheral blood. All receptors come from a human donor in a cohort sampled during active COVID-19.

The V call is TRBV5-1, the J call TRBJ2-5, with TRBD2 matching over 11 bases. J gave up 7 bases and V 0 bases, and 2 bases lay outside the gene matches. Per the germline V gene, CDR1 is SGHRS and CDR2 is YFSETQ. This CDR3 comprises 14 residues. The CDR3 coding sequence is TGCGCCAGCAGCTTGGGGCTAGCGGGGGGGACCCAGTACTTC. Its translation: CASSLGLAGGTQYF.

V usage is TRBV28 and J usage is TRBJ1-4; 8 positions agree with TRBD1. This CDR3 region has 15 residues. V lost 3 bases to trimming and J lost 5 bases; unmatched junction nucleotides: 5. CDR1 is MDHEN and CDR2 is SYDVKM in the germline V gene. This CDR3 reads CASSFLQGGNEKLFF. The DNA of the CDR3 is TGTGCCAGCAGTTTCTTACAGGGGGGGAATGAAAAACTGTTTTTT.

This sequence joins TRBV7-8 and TRBJ2-7, with 9 bases matching TRBD1. The ends lost 5 bases at V and 6 bases at J; junction bases unmatched: 17. Per the germline V gene, CDR1 is SGHVS and CDR2 is FQNEAQ. The CDR3 is 17 residues long. CDR3 coding DNA: TGTGCCAGCAGCCGGGGCCGAATCCCGGGACAGGGAATCGAGCAGTACTTC. Translating it yields CASSRGRIPGQGIEQYF.

This clone appeared a single time. The chain combines TRBV7-6 with TRBJ2-7, with no clear D. Between the trimmed V and J ends, which lost 1 base and 2 bases, there was a span of 12 bases. Per the germline V gene, CDR1 is SGHVS and CDR2 is FNYEAQ. The CDR3 contains 15 residues. The CDR3 here is CASSLVVADPYEQYF. For the CDR3, the DNA is TGTGCCAGCAGCTTAGTTGTGGCCGATCCCTACGAGCAGTACTTC.

The CDR3 bases are TGTGCCAGCAGCGTGGCAGATAACTATGGCTACACCTTC. Translating gives CASSVADNYGYTF. This chain connects TRBV9 to TRBJ1-2; D not resolved. CDR1 is SGDLS, CDR2 YYNGEE, per germline. The CDR3 consists of 13 residues. Trimming removed 2 bases from V and 1 base from J, with 6 bases in between.

This chain joins TRBV6-2 or TRBV6-3 and TRBJ1-5, with TRBD1 identical over 8 bases. V lost 0 bases and J lost 7; bases outside the gene matches: 2. From germline, CDR1 is MNHEY and CDR2 SVGEGT. The CDR3 contains 14 residues. The CDR3 nucleotides read TGTGCCAGCAGTTACTCGACAGGGGAGCAGCCCCAGCATTTT. As protein: CASSYSTGEQPQHF.

The chain carries TRBV15 and TRBJ2-5, with 9 positions matching TRBD2. With V trimmed by 4 bases and J by 5 bases, 11 bases remained unmatched. Germline V gene sequence: CDR1 LNHNV, CDR2 YYDKDF (reference sequence). The length of the CDR3 is 16 residues. CDR3 DNA: TGTGCCACCAGCAATGGGGTAGCGGGGGTGGGGGAGACCCAGTACTTC. Protein product: CATSNGVAGVGETQYF.

The V call is TRBV19, the J call TRBJ2-7, with 11 bases fitting TRBD1. This CDR3 has 15 residues. V gave up 4 bases and J gave up 7 bases; unmatched junction bases: 9. In germline, CDR1 is LNHDA, CDR2 SQIVND (reference sequence). The CDR3 sequence is CASSKGTGGHQEQYF. In DNA, the CDR3 is TGTGCCAGTAGTAAAGGGACAGGGGGTCATCAGGAGCAGTACTTC.

The rearrangement joins TRBV3-1 (or the pseudogene TRBV3-2) to TRBJ2-7, with D maybe TRBD2 (6 bases). The V gene lost 0 bases and the J gene lost 8 bases, with 17 bases spanning the gap. The CDR3 loop spans 15 amino acids. CDR1 is LGHDT and CDR2 is YNNKEL in the germline V gene (reference sequence). The CDR3 nucleotides read TGTGCCAGCAGCCAAGATTGGGAGGCCCCTTTGAAGCAGTACTTC. Residues: CASSQDWEAPLKQYF.

The V call is TRBV4-3, the J call TRBJ1-4, with D hard to call. Germline CDR1 LGHNA, CDR2 YSLEER. V lost 0 bases and J lost 3, with 8 bases in between. The CDR3 has 15 amino acids. This chain's CDR3 is CASSQETQPNEKLFF. CDR3 DNA: TGCGCCAGCAGCCAAGAAACACAACCTAATGAAAAACTGTTTTTT.

The gene calls are TRBV5-6 and TRBJ1-2; perhaps TRBD1 as D (5 bases). Germline CDR1 is SGHDT and CDR2 is YYEEEE. The CDR3 runs 11 residues. Trimming took off 5 bases at V and 8 bases at J, with 10 bases between the two ends. CDR3 DNA sequence: TGTGCCAGCAGTTTCCAGGGAGGCTACACCTTC. Its translation is CASSFQGGYTF.

This chain connects TRBV10-3 to TRBJ1-3; D not certain. The CDR3 runs 13 residues. V was cut by 6 bases and J by 0 bases, with 6 bases left in between. Germline V gene sequence: CDR1 ENHRY, CDR2 SYGVKD. The DNA of the CDR3 is TGTGCCATCAGCACAGACTCTGGAAACACCATATATTTT. This sequence encodes CAISTDSGNTIYF.

This chain links TRBV11-3 with TRBJ2-1, with 9 bases that match TRBD2. Germline V CDR1 and CDR2: SGHNT, YENEEA. CDR3 length equals 16 residues. Losses at the gene ends were 3 bases for V and 0 bases for J; bases not matched to a gene: 3. The chain's CDR3 is CASSFHSGSSYNEQFF. The CDR3 coding sequence is TGTGCCAGCAGCTTCCATAGCGGGAGCTCCTACAATGAGCAGTTCTTC.